This T cell receptor beta chain was recorded in a study of beta chain features in type 1 diabetes. Sorting of CD4+ naive, central memory, regulatory and stem cell-like memory cells was performed via CD45RO/CCR7/CD25/CD127/CD95/CD27. The V gene's germline CDR1 is MDHEN and CDR2 SYDVKM. V was clipped by 6 bases and J by 3 bases; unmatched bases: 6. The CDR3 runs to 14 residues. A few counts support this clone. The study reverse transcribed the entire isolated RNA, so it sequenced expressed TCRB transcripts. Here immunoSEQ multiplex PCR was the method, and the copy in TCRdb shows in-frame clones only, minus some. This table has under 900,000 clones, roughly 17% appearing once.

Sequenced sample: naive CD4+ T cells from blood. This TCR was recovered from a young woman in good health. The genes are TRBV28 and TRBJ2-7, with 9 bases that match TRBD1. CDR3 nucleotide sequence: TGTGCCAGCAGCACCGGGACAGGGCACTACGAGCAGTACTTC. This translates into CASSTGTGHYEQYF.